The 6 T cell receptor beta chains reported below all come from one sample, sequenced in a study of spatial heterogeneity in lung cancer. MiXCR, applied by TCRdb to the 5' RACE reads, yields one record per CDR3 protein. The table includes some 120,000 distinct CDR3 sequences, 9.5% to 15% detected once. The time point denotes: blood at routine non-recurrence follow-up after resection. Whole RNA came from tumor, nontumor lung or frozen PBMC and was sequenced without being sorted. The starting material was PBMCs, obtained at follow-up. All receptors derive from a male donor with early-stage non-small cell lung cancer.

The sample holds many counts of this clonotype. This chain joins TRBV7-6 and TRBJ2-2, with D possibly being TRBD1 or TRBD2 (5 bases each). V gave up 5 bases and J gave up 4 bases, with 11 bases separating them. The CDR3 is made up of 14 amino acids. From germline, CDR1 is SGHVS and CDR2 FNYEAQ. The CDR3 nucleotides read TGTGCCAGCAGCGCCGGGACGAGCACCGGGGAGCTGTTTTTT. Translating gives CASSAGTSTGELFF.

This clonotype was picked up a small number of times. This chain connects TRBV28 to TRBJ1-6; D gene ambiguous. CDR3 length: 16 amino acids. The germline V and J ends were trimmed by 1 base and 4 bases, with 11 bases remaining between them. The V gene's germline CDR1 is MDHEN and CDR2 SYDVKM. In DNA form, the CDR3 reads TGTGCCAGCAGTTTATATTTTAGAGGTTATAATTCACCCCTCCACTTT. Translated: CASSLYFRGYNSPLHF.

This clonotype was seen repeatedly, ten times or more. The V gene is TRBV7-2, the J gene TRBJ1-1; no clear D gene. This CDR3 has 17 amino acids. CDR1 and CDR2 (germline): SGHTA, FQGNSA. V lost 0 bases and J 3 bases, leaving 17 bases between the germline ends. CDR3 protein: CASSLAVTRVGDTEAFF. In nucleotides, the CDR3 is TGTGCCAGCAGCTTAGCAGTAACGAGGGTCGGGGACACTGAAGCTTTCTTT.

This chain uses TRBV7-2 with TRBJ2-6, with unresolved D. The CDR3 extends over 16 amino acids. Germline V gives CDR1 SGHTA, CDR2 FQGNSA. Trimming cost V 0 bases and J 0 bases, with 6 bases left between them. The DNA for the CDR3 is TGTGCCAGCAGCTTAGCTTGGAGCTCTGGGGCCAACGTCCTGACTTTC. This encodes CASSLAWSSGANVLTF.

The CDR3 loop reads CASSVVGQGADTQYF. CDR3 coding DNA: TGTGCCAGCAGCGTAGTTGGGCAGGGCGCAGATACGCAGTATTTT. V gene TRBV9 combines with J gene TRBJ2-3; the D gene is possibly TRBD1 (5 bases). From germline, CDR1 is SGDLS and CDR2 YYNGEE. The CDR3 is 15 amino acids. Trimming took off 0 bases at V and 4 bases at J, with 12 bases between the two ends.

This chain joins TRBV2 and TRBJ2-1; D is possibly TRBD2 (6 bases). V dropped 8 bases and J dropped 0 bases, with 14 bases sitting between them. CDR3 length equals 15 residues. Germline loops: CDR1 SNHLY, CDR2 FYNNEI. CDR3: CASRDFLSSYNEQFF. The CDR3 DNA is TGTGCCAGCCGGGACTTTTTGAGCTCCTACAATGAGCAGTTCTTC.